The rows below give T cell receptor beta chains drawn from one sample of a study of CD8 T cells in ankylosing spondylitis. A single record per CDR3 protein comes from TCRdb applying MiXCR to the 5' RACE reads. The data contain around 9,100 distinct CDR3 sequences, 6% of them seen just once; the ten biggest clones take up 41%. Sequencing input: blood, either unsorted or a sorted T cell fraction (not recorded which). The receptors were sampled from a female donor with ankylosing spondylitis or in good health (not recorded which). CDR3s include the opening cysteine and the closing phenylalanine or tryptophan. The order of the fields is clone size, V gene, J gene, D gene, CDR3 protein, CDR3 DNA. A D gene is named only where the DNA matches it firmly. Clone size, where shown, is once, few, many, or a class for clones that have expanded.

many	TRBV9	TRBJ2-3	NA	CASSVGLMITTDTQYF	TGTGCCAGCAGCGTAGGCCTGATGATAACCACAGATACGCAGTATTTT
medium-sized	TRBV9	TRBJ1-1	NA	CASSVGTVNTEAFF	TGTGCCAGCAGCGTAGGGACGGTAAACACTGAAGCTTTCTTT
many	TRBV9	TRBJ2-6	NA	CASSVRGRDHGANVLTF	TGTGCCAGCAGCGTACGAGGTCGCGATCACGGGGCCAACGTCCTGACTTTC
many	TRBV9	TRBJ2-1	NA	CASSAAKGFVPNNEQFF	TGTGCCAGCAGCGCCGCTAAAGGGTTTGTGCCCAACAATGAGCAGTTCTTC
few	TRBV9	TRBJ2-6	TRBD1	CASSRDRGGSGANVLTF	TGTGCCAGCAGTCGAGACAGGGGTGGTTCTGGGGCCAACGTCCTGACTTTC
medium-sized	TRBV9	TRBJ1-6	TRBD1	CASSPPGQGYSPLHF	TGTGCCAGCAGTCCTCCGGGACAGGGTTACTCACCCCTCCACTTT
many	TRBV9	TRBJ1-4	TRBD1	CASSERTGNEKLFF	TGTGCCAGCAGCGAGCGGACAGGGAATGAAAAACTGTTTTTT
many	TRBV9	TRBJ2-1	NA	CASSVESVTYNEQFF	TGTGCCAGCAGCGTAGAATCAGTTACCTACAATGAGCAGTTCTTC
many	TRBV9	TRBJ2-1	TRBD2	CASSEPTGTSGSRSVLSSYNEQFF	TGTGCCAGCAGCGAACCTACCGGGACTAGCGGGAGCCGGAGCGTACTCAGCTCCTACAATGAGCAGTTCTTC
many	TRBV9	TRBJ1-4	TRBD1	CASSEEGTGVNEKLFF	TGTGCCAGCAGCGAGGAGGGGACAGGGGTTAATGAAAAACTGTTTTTT
many	TRBV9	TRBJ2-1	TRBD2	CASSPGLAGYNEQFF	TGTGCCAGCAGCCCGGGACTAGCGGGGTATAATGAGCAGTTCTTC
NA	TRBV9	TRBJ2-1	NA	CASSVTGGPTNEQFF	TGTGCCAGCAGCGTAACAGGAGGCCCAACGAATGAGCAGTTCTTC
many	TRBV9	TRBJ2-3	TRBD2	CASSVEGGGGTDTQYF	TGTGCCAGCAGCGTAGAGGGCGGGGGGGGGACAGATACGCAGTATTTT
few	TRBV9	TRBJ2-1	TRBD2	CASSVAGGPPYEQFF	TGTGCCAGCAGCGTAGCGGGAGGGCCTCCTTATGAGCAGTTCTTC
many	TRBV9	TRBJ1-6	TRBD1	CASSYLPGQGNSPLHF	TGTGCCAGCAGCTACTTGCCGGGACAGGGAAATTCACCCCTCCACTTT
many	TRBV9	TRBJ2-7	TRBD2	CASSAESAGAYEQYF	TGTGCCAGCAGCGCAGAATCAGCGGGAGCCTACGAGCAGTACTTC
many	TRBV9	TRBJ2-5	NA	CASSVGHIYQETQYF	TGTGCCAGCAGCGTAGGCCATATCTACCAAGAGACCCAGTACTTC
NA	TRBV9	TRBJ2-7	NA	CASSVGGSGYEQYF	TGTGCCAGCAGCGTAGGGGGATCCGGCTACGAGCAGTACTTC
many	TRBV9	TRBJ2-1	TRBD2	CASSVGGSGGYNEQFF	TGTGCCAGCAGCGTAGGAGGTAGCGGGGGATACAATGAGCAGTTCTTC
NA	TRBV9	TRBJ2-2	NA	CASSASGAPTGELFF	TGTGCCAGCAGCGCCTCAGGGGCGCCCACCGGGGAGCTGTTTTTT
medium-sized	TRBV9	TRBJ2-7	TRBD2	CASSAGGGQTTYEQYF	TGTGCCAGCAGCGCCGGCGGGGGGCAGACCACCTACGAGCAGTACTTC
many	TRBV9	TRBJ2-1	TRBD1	CASSVAPTGQVNHEQFF	TGTGCCAGCAGCGTAGCGCCCACGGGACAGGTTAATCATGAGCAGTTCTTC
medium-sized	TRBV9	TRBJ2-7	NA	CASSVAGSAGGYEQYF	TGTGCCAGCAGCGTAGCTGGAAGCGCTGGAGGCTACGAGCAGTACTTC
many	TRBV9	TRBJ2-3	NA	CASSPGRRSVMDTQYF	TGTGCCAGCAGCCCGGGACGGAGAAGCGTCATGGATACGCAGTATTTT
many	TRBV9	TRBJ2-7	TRBD2	CASSHGGDSYEQYF	TGTGCCAGCAGCCATGGGGGGGACTCCTACGAGCAGTACTTC
NA	TRBV9	TRBJ2-1	TRBD1	CASSPRPGTGKYEQFF	TGTGCCAGCAGCCCACGGCCCGGGACAGGGAAGTATGAGCAGTTCTTC
medium-sized	TRBV9	TRBJ2-3	TRBD2	CASSPGLGADTQYF	TGTGCCAGCAGCCCAGGACTAGGGGCAGATACGCAGTATTTT
many	TRBV9	TRBJ2-7	NA	CASSVRPHSYEQYF	TGTGCCAGCAGCGTACGGCCACACTCCTACGAGCAGTACTTC
many	TRBV9	TRBJ2-3	NA	CASSLDGRGLSTDTQYF	TGTGCCAGCAGCCTGGATGGGCGGGGGCTGAGCACAGATACGCAGTATTTT
many	TRBV9	TRBJ2-1	TRBD2	CASSGTTRGGSYNEQFF	TGTGCCAGCAGCGGCACTACTCGCGGGGGATCCTACAATGAGCAGTTCTTC
many	TRBV9	TRBJ2-1	NA	CAGRDQFF	TGTGCGGGGCGGGACCAGTTCTTC
medium-sized	TRBV9	TRBJ2-7	TRBD1	CASSSGQAPWEQYF	TGTGCCAGCAGCTCTGGACAGGCTCCCTGGGAGCAGTACTTC
many	TRBV9	TRBJ2-1	NA	CASSVEWVDEQFF	TGTGCCAGCAGCGTAGAATGGGTCGATGAGCAGTTCTTC
many	TRBV9	TRBJ2-2	NA	CASNPPGKPGELFF	TGTGCCAGCAACCCCCCGGGGAAGCCCGGGGAGCTGTTTTTT
medium-sized	TRBV9	TRBJ2-1	TRBD2	CASSTPGGDNEQFF	TGTGCCAGCAGCACCCCTGGGGGGGACAATGAGCAGTTCTTC